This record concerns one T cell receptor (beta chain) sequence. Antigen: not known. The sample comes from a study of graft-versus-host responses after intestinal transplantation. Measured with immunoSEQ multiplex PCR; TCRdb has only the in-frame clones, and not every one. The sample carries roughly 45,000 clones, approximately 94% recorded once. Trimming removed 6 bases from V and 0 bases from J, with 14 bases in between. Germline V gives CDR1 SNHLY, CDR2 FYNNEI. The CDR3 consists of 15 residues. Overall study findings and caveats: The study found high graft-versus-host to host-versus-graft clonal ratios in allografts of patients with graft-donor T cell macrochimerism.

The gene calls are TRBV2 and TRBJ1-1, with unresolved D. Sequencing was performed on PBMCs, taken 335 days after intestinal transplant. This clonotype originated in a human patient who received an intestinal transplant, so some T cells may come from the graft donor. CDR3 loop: CASRTVGWMNTEAFF. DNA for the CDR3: TGTGCCAGCAGAACGGTAGGGTGGATGAACACTGAAGCTTTCTTT.